These T cell receptor beta chains were read from a single sample in a study of cytotoxic CD8 clonotypes in ibrutinib-treated CLL. Using immunoSEQ multiplex PCR, the repertoire was profiled, and TCRdb retains in-frame clones only, with some absent. The data hold over 150,000 clones, with about four fifths observed a single time. The starting material was PBMCs, obtained after 12 months of ibrutinib treatment. The receptors stem from a human donor with chronic lymphocytic leukemia. Both conserved end residues are trimmed from each CDR3. Fields, in order: J gene, V gene, CDR3 protein.

J gene: TRBJ2-7; V gene: TRBV7-6; CDR3 protein: ASSWSGGTAY
J gene: TRBJ2-3; V gene: TRBV15; CDR3 protein: ATSRDSLASTDTQY
J gene: TRBJ1-1; V gene: TRBV6-8; CDR3 protein: ASKRPGPNTEAF
J gene: TRBJ2-7; V gene: TRBV30; CDR3 protein: AWSWGQGTNEQY
J gene: TRBJ2-1; V gene: TRBV28; CDR3 protein: ASSRTGSQREQF
J gene: TRBJ2-7; V gene: TRBV6-1; CDR3 protein: ASSEASRVGRQY
J gene: TRBJ2-1; V gene: TRBV4-1; CDR3 protein: ASSPTGVAYNEQF
J gene: TRBJ2-3; V gene: TRBV5-4; CDR3 protein: ASSLAPELSTDTQY
J gene: TRBJ1-5; V gene: TRBV28; CDR3 protein: ANPGGQGDVQPQH
J gene: TRBJ1-1; V gene: TRBV28; CDR3 protein: ASSVGGNTEAF
J gene: TRBJ2-2; V gene: TRBV25-1; CDR3 protein: ARRELNTGELF
J gene: TRBJ1-5; V gene: TRBV28; CDR3 protein: ASSLEKVAQYQPQH
J gene: TRBJ1-5; V gene: TRBV30; CDR3 protein: AWRIGTGGFQPQH
J gene: TRBJ1-5; V gene: TRBV4-2; CDR3 protein: ASSRVGQQLNQPQH
J gene: TRBJ1-4; V gene: TRBV19; CDR3 protein: ASTPRRYRGVEKLF
J gene: TRBJ1-5; V gene: TRBV19; CDR3 protein: ASSYPSGPGNQPQH
J gene: TRBJ1-2; V gene: TRBV27; CDR3 protein: ASRTGTRAYGYT
J gene: TRBJ1-2; V gene: TRBV18; CDR3 protein: ASSRGQVGTNYGYT
J gene: TRBJ1-5; V gene: TRBV7-9; CDR3 protein: ASSLGQNQPQH
J gene: TRBJ1-1; V gene: TRBV10-3; CDR3 protein: AISPGLSEAF
J gene: TRBJ2-7; V gene: TRBV4-3; CDR3 protein: ASSPRRGDYEQY
J gene: TRBJ2-1; V gene: TRBV7-9; CDR3 protein: ASSPGTSGGPYLYNEQF
J gene: TRBJ1-5; V gene: TRBV10-2; CDR3 protein: ASSEAGEGQPQH
J gene: TRBJ2-7; V gene: TRBV29-1; CDR3 protein: SAGRSSYEQY
J gene: TRBJ2-7; V gene: TRBV6-1; CDR3 protein: ASSVGQGGYEQY
J gene: TRBJ2-7; V gene: TRBV2; CDR3 protein: ASSGGGSYEQY
J gene: TRBJ2-3; V gene: TRBV7-3; CDR3 protein: ASSYYTDTQY
J gene: TRBJ2-1; V gene: TRBV14; CDR3 protein: ASSQGAGSSYNEQF
J gene: TRBJ2-3; V gene: TRBV7-2; CDR3 protein: ASSLSRGGGTDTQY
J gene: TRBJ2-1; V gene: TRBV5-4; CDR3 protein: ASSSASGGAWNEQF
J gene: TRBJ2-2; V gene: TRBV19; CDR3 protein: ASSIDRTRAEELF
J gene: TRBJ2-3; V gene: TRBV25-1; CDR3 protein: ASSEYTTSTDTQY
J gene: TRBJ2-1; V gene: TRBV27; CDR3 protein: ASSWYRGESNEQF
J gene: TRBJ2-2; V gene: TRBV5-1; CDR3 protein: ASSPRDRNTGELF
J gene: TRBJ1-6; V gene: TRBV12-2; CDR3 protein: ASRTRTGQPLH
J gene: TRBJ1-4; V gene: TRBV7-9; CDR3 protein: ASSYRTGRLRGGEKLF
J gene: TRBJ2-3; V gene: TRBV5-6; CDR3 protein: ASSLPGTRGTDTQY
J gene: TRBJ2-5; V gene: TRBV30; CDR3 protein: AWNTGPDRPQY
J gene: TRBJ1-6; V gene: TRBV10-3; CDR3 protein: AISRGVNSPLH
J gene: TRBJ1-2; V gene: TRBV27; CDR3 protein: ASSPGGGVGYGYT
J gene: TRBJ2-2; V gene: TRBV2; CDR3 protein: ASSFGSRTGELF
J gene: TRBJ2-3; V gene: TRBV6-6; CDR3 protein: ASTLSTDTQY
J gene: TRBJ1-5; V gene: TRBV30; CDR3 protein: AWSQQGGNQPQH
J gene: TRBJ2-4; V gene: TRBV5-1; CDR3 protein: ASSLTGDPSSDIQY
J gene: TRBJ1-1; V gene: TRBV7-2; CDR3 protein: ASSPYILHTEAF
J gene: TRBJ2-2; V gene: TRBV5-1; CDR3 protein: ATSTGQGNIAGELF
J gene: TRBJ1-5; V gene: TRBV6-4; CDR3 protein: ASSERGTVPINSNQPQH
J gene: TRBJ2-3; V gene: TRBV18; CDR3 protein: ASSDQRGRTDTQY
J gene: TRBJ2-3; V gene: TRBV9; CDR3 protein: ASSRSSTDTQY
J gene: TRBJ1-5; V gene: TRBV6-1; CDR3 protein: ASSEVGRGYSNQPQH